This T cell receptor beta chain was captured in a study of cytomegalovirus exposure and HLA in healthy donors. Study-level results: 150 to 200 TCR beta chains were listed as cytomegalovirus-associated.

With regard to this clone: What it binds is not known.

PCR was performed using 60 Vbeta and 13 Jbeta primers. Clones were sequenced by immunoSEQ multiplex PCR, and TCRdb holds only the in-frame ones, with some missing. This sample carries approximately 100,000 clones, about 80% of them seen once, and the ten largest clones take roughly 12%. Trimming removed 7 bases from V and 0 bases from J; junction bases left unmatched: 9. Looked up from germline, CDR1 is MGHRA and CDR2 is YSYEKL. This CDR3 spans 17 amino acids. The rearrangement joins TRBV4-1 to TRBJ2-6; TRBD1 matches at 7 bases. This receptor was taken from a woman between 35 and 50 years old in good health and CMV-seropositive. Sample: PBMCs. The CDR3 protein is CASTLGTANSGANVLTF. In DNA, the CDR3 is TGCGCCAGCACCTTGGGGACAGCGAACTCTGGGGCCAACGTCCTGACTTTC.